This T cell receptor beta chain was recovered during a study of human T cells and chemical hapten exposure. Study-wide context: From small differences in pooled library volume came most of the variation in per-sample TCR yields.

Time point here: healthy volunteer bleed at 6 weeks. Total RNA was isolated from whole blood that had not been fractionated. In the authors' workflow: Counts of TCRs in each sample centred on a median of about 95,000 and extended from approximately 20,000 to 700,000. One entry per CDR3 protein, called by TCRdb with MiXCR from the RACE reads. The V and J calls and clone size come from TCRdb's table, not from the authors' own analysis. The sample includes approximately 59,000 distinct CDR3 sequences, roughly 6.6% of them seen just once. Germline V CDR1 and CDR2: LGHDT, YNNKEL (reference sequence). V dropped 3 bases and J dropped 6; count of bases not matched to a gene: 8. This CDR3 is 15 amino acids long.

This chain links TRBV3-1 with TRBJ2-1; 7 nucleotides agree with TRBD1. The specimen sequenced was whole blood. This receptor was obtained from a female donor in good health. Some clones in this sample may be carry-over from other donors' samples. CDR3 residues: CASSQNDRDANEQFF. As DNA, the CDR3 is TGTGCCAGCAGCCAGAACGACAGGGATGCCAATGAGCAGTTCTTC.